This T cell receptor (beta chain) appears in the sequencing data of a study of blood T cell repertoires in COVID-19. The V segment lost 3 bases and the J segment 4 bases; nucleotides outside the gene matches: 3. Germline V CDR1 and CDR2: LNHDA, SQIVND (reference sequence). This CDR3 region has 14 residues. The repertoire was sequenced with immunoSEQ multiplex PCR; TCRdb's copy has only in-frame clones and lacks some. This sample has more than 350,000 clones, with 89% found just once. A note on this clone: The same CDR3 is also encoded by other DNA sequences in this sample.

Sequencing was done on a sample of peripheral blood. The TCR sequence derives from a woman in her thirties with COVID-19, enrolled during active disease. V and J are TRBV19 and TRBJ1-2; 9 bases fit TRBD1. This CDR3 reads CASSMGQGVYGYTF. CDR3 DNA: TGTGCCAGTAGTATGGGACAGGGCGTCTATGGCTACACCTTC.